Sequencing of this T cell receptor beta chain was carried out in a study of regulatory T cells in long-lasting Graves disease (dated by TCRdb to the early 2020s). Looking at the study overall: Persistent Graves' disease was defined as antithyroid drug treatment for over 5 years with persistently positive TSH receptor autoantibodies. This study used TCR sequencing and RNA sequencing of peripheral blood to compare persistent Graves' disease patients against newly diagnosed Graves' disease patients. The study was registered as a clinical trial and conducted in China. A total of about 33 samples underwent TCR sequencing, from around 13 patients with persistent Graves' disease and 20 or so patients with newly diagnosed Graves' disease. On average, persistent Graves' disease patients in the clinical cohort had been on antithyroid drugs for about 9.7 years. On the study overall, not on this receptor specifically: Persistent Graves' disease patients showed lower TCR Shannon entropy and fewer highly expanded clones than newly diagnosed patients, suggesting clonal expansion. A larger number of public clonotypes was shared among persistent patients (about 2,700) than among newly diagnosed patients (over 850). The study examined only peripheral blood because the primary lesion, thyroid tissue, could not be accessed. The small sample size was acknowledged by the authors as a limitation that may reduce accuracy. Only the TCR beta chain was sequenced and analyzed. TRBV28, TRBJ1-2 and TRBJ2-5 were preferentially used in persistent disease, while TRBV20-1 and TRBJ2-1 were favored in newly diagnosed disease.

Relative to germline, V is missing 6 bases and J is missing 7 bases, with 6 bases of the junction outside any gene match. CDR3 length: 13 amino acids, cysteine to phenylalanine. Only the CDR3 DNA stays, 39 bases, in frame from base 1. Comment on this clonotype: Its antigen remains unidentified. The sample holds no much larger clone one base away, and base qualities are not on file.

The time point label on this specimen signifies: persistent/refractory GD, antithyroid drugs over 5 years with positive TRAb. For both TCR sequencing and RNA sequencing, RNA was extracted from PBMCs in TRIzol. The diagnosis of Graves' disease was made according to American Thyroid Association guidelines. Patients were recruited from an endocrinology department in Xi'an, China. Each patient gave roughly 8.4 milliliters of peripheral blood, collected in an EDTA anticoagulant tube. Ficoll Paque Plus density gradient separation was used to isolate PBMCs, and no further T cell sorting was done. An Agilent 2100 Bioanalyzer and agarose gel were used to check RNA quality, and a NanoDrop 2000 was used to measure RNA concentration. The library was made by multiplex PCR. The sequencing machine was an Illumina HiSeq 4000. TCR beta libraries were built with iRepertoire HTBI primers and Arm-PCR amplification of CDR3 regions. Gel purification was performed on PCR products prior to sequencing. Under the source paper's analysis protocol: Gene usage analysis of CDR3 amino acid clonotypes used the approximately 56 TRBV and around 13 TRBJ segments found across samples. COPE and FqMerger were used to merge the filtered high-quality paired reads into contigs. BLAST was used to align contigs to IMGT TRBV, TRBD and TRBJ reference genes, with CDR3 defined following IMGT. Any clonotype with a frequency above 0.1% was counted as a highly expanded clone. Shannon entropy was used to measure repertoire diversity, and the Gini coefficient was used to measure V-J evenness. A clonotype was considered public if more than one individual shared it. TCRdb reanalyzed the raw reads on its own, using fastp at Q25 for trimming and MiXCR for clone calling, and kept in-frame beta chains. Rows matching on CDR3 protein sequence are summarized as one entry with the most common DNA and genes. The V and J calls were not made by the authors but by TCRdb's processing. Present in this sample are around 460,000 distinct CDR3 sequences, approximately 23% of which were seen just once. The top ten hold approximately 14% of the sample.

The sample consisted of peripheral blood mononuclear cells (PBMCs), taken when the disease was refractory, from a patient treated with antithyroid drugs. The sequence joins TRBV12-3 or TRBV12-4 to TRBJ1-2, with 9 junctional bases fitting TRBD1. This TCR was recovered from a female donor with Graves disease. The DNA reads as follows: TGTGCCAGCAGGGGGACAGGGTCGGGTGGCTACACCTTC. This sequence encodes CASRGTGSGGYTF.